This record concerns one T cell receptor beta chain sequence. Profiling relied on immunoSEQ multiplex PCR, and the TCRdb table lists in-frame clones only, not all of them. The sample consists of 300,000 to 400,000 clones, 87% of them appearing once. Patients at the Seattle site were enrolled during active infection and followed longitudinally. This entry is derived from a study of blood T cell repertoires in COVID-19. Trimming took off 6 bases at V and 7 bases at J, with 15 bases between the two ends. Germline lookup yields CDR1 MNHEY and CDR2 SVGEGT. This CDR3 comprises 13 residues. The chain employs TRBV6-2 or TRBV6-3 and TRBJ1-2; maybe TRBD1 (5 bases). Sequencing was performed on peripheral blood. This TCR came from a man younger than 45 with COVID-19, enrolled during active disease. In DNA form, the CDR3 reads TGTGCCAGCAGCCGACAGAGGATCGGTGGCTACACCTTC. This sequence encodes CASSRQRIGGYTF.